Shown below are 20 T cell receptor beta chains from a single sample sequenced in a study of radiotherapy plus CTLA-4 blockade in lung cancer. Measured with immunoSEQ multiplex PCR; TCRdb has only the in-frame clones, and not every one. The table has 35,000 to 40,000 clones, approximately 86% seen once; the top ten hold approximately 23%. Specimen: peripheral blood, collected from a patient treated with radiotherapy plus ipilimumab. The receptors shown here come from a human donor with non-small cell lung cancer whose response to radiotherapy plus ipilimumab could not be evaluated.

This chain links TRBV5-4 with TRBJ2-1, with D possibly TRBD1 on 6 matching bases. The CDR3 extends over 14 amino acids. Trimming left V 1 base short and J 9 bases short, with 14 bases between. The germline gives CDR1 SGHNT, CDR2 YYREEE (reference sequence). The CDR3 DNA reads as TGTGCCAGCAGCTTGCAAGGGACAATGAGTGAGCAGTTCTTC. Protein product: CASSLQGTMSEQFF.

The J gene is TRBJ1-1, the V gene TRBV5-1; D ambiguous. The CDR3 runs to 13 residues. The V gene lost 0 bases and the J gene lost 3 bases, with 6 bases spanning the gap. CDR1 SGHRS and CDR2 YFSETQ come from the germline V gene. CDR3 nucleotide sequence: TGCGCCAGCAGCTTGGCGATAGACACTGAAGCTTTCTTT. Protein: CASSLAIDTEAFF.

The chain employs TRBV1 and TRBJ1-1. TRBV1 constitutes a pseudogene. The CDR3 consists of 15 residues. DNA of the CDR3: TGCACCAGCACCCCAATTCAGACCCAGCGGGGAATCGCTTTCTTT. It is translated as CTSTPIQTQRGIAFF.

The V gene is TRBV9, the J gene TRBJ2-1; TRBD2 matches at 12 bases. CDR3 length: 17 amino acids. Germline lookup yields CDR1 SGDLS and CDR2 YYNGEE. J was trimmed by 3 bases and V by 0 bases; bases with no gene match: 4. The CDR3 spells CASSVARTSGIYNEQFF. The CDR3 DNA reads as TGTGCCAGCAGCGTAGCCCGGACTAGCGGGATCTACAATGAGCAGTTCTTC.

The chain combines TRBV7-2 with TRBJ2-1; 7 bases agree with TRBD1. The germline CDR1 and CDR2 sequences are SGHTA and FQGNSA. The V gene end was trimmed by 0 bases and the J gene end by 2 bases; junction bases not matched to a gene: 7. This CDR3 has 17 amino acids. Written as DNA, the CDR3 is TGTGCCAGCAGCTTAGCTGCCAGGGGGTTGGCCTACAATGAGCAGTTCTTC. It codes for CASSLAARGLAYNEQFF.

This clone has more than one count but fewer than ten. The V and J genes are TRBV7-9 and TRBJ1-3; D remains ambiguous. The CDR3 extends over 13 amino acids. Germline CDR1 and CDR2: SEHNR and FQNEAQ (reference sequence). V was trimmed by 2 bases and J by 2 bases, leaving 4 bases between them. CDR3 DNA sequence: TGTGCCAGCAGCTTACAGGCTGGAAACACCATATATTTT. This gives the protein CASSLQAGNTIYF.

This chain uses TRBV7-2 with TRBJ2-7, with 12 bases aligning to TRBD2. CDR1 is SGHTA, CDR2 FQGNSA, per germline. V shed 5 bases, J shed 4 bases, and the junction held 6 bases outside the gene matches. The CDR3 is 15 residues long. In DNA, the CDR3 is TGTGCCAGCAGCGCAGGACTAGCGGGGTTATACGAGCAGTACTTC. Protein sequence: CASSAGLAGLYEQYF. The full variable domain, rest sourced from reference TRBV7-2 and TRBJ2-7, is GAGVSQSPSNKVTEKGKDVELRCDPISGHTALYWYRQSLGQGLEFLIYFQGNSAPDKSGLPSDRFSAERTGGSVSTLTIQRTQQEDSAVYLCASSAGLAGLYEQYFGPGTRLTVT.

This clone was seen a single time. The J gene is TRBJ2-7, the V gene TRBV2; the match to TRBD1 covers 11 bases. J lost 2 bases, V lost 10 bases, and 10 bases had no gene match. The CDR3 totals 15 residues. Germline V gene data show CDR1 as SNHLY and CDR2 as FYNNEI. The CDR3 DNA reads as TGTGCCACCATAGGCTCGGGACAGGGGGCCTACGAGCAGTACTTC. Amino acids: CATIGSGQGAYEQYF.

This clone was counted a single time. The CDR3 sequence is CASSYVGAYNYGYTF. The CDR3 coding sequence is TGTGCCAGCAGTTACGTGGGGGCCTATAACTATGGCTACACCTTC. The chain recombines TRBV6-5 with TRBJ1-2; TRBD1 might be the D (6 bases). With 2 bases removed from V and 1 base from J, the gap between germline ends came to 11 bases. The CDR3 loop spans 15 amino acids. From germline, CDR1 is MNHEY and CDR2 SVGAGI.

The J gene is TRBJ2-2, the V gene TRBV10-3; 9 nucleotides agree with TRBD1. Germline assignment: CDR1 ENHRY and CDR2 SYGVKD. The V gene end was trimmed by 6 bases and the J gene end by 5 bases; junction bases not matched to a gene: 4. There are 14 residues in the CDR3. The CDR3 DNA sequence: TGTGCCATCAGACAGGGGGCCGGTACCGGGGAGCTGTTTTTT. Translation: CAIRQGAGTGELFF.

The J gene is TRBJ2-7, the V gene TRBV16; TRBD1 aligns across 9 bases. This CDR3 region has 12 residues. Germline-derived CDR1 and CDR2 are KGHSY and FQNENV. V lost 4 bases and J lost 10; bases outside the gene matches: 5. The CDR3 sequence is CASSPGQGRQYF. For the CDR3, the DNA is TGTGCCAGCAGCCCGGGACAGGGAAGACAGTACTTC.

The V gene is TRBV7-9, the J gene TRBJ2-1; 7 nucleotides line up with TRBD2. V shed 3 bases and J 6 bases; nucleotides not matched to a gene: 11. CDR1 is SEHNR, CDR2 FQNEAQ, per germline (reference sequence). This CDR3 is 16 amino acids long. The CDR3 DNA follows: TGTGCCAGCAGCTTTAGGGCTAGCGGATGGGGCAATGAGCAGTTCTTC. This codes for CASSFRASGWGNEQFF.

The rearrangement joins TRBV5-5 to TRBJ1-5, with D perhaps matching TRBD1 (5 bases). There are 13 residues in the CDR3. Germline assignment: CDR1 SGHKS and CDR2 YYEKEE (reference sequence). Trimming cost V 3 bases and J 4 bases, with 8 bases left between them. As DNA, the CDR3 is TGTGCCAGCAGCTGGGGCCCGAATCAGCCCCAGCATTTT. Its protein product is CASSWGPNQPQHF.

This clone qualifies as medium-sized (0.01 to 0.1%). The chain combines TRBV2 with TRBJ2-2; 10 bases align to TRBD2. CDR1 and CDR2 from the germline V gene are SNHLY and FYNNEI. J was trimmed by 2 bases and V by 6 bases; bases with no gene match: 3. The length of the CDR3 is 15 residues. The CDR3 sequence is CASRGLATNTGELFF. CDR3 sequence (DNA): TGTGCCAGCAGGGGACTAGCGACCAACACCGGGGAGCTGTTTTTT.

V gene TRBV11-2 combines with J gene TRBJ1-3; D is unresolved. CDR3 size: 14 residues. V lost 5 bases and J lost 2, with 10 bases in between. Germline-derived CDR1 and CDR2 are SGHAT and FQNNGV. The CDR3 loop is CASSHRVPGNTIYF. Written as DNA, the CDR3 is TGTGCCAGCAGCCACCGGGTGCCTGGAAACACCATATATTTT. The whole variable domain, filled in from reference TRBV11-2 and TRBJ1-3, reads EAGVAQSPRYKIIEKRQSVAFWCNPISGHATLYWYQQILGQGPKLLIQFQNNGVVDDSQLPKDRFSAERLKGVDSTLKIQPAKLEDSAVYLCASSHRVPGNTIYFGEGSWLTVV.

The chain couples TRBV10-3 to TRBJ1-6; 7 nucleotides align to TRBD1. Germline trimming cut 2 bases from V and 10 bases from J; bases unmatched to any gene: 5. This CDR3 has 14 amino acids. Germline V lookup: CDR1 ENHRY, CDR2 SYGVKD. The CDR3: CAISEGQDVSPLHF. The CDR3 coding sequence is TGTGCCATCAGTGAGGGACAGGACGTCTCACCCCTCCACTTT.

This chain connects TRBV5-1 to TRBJ1-1; D is ambiguous. This CDR3 contains 15 residues. From germline, CDR1 is SGHRS and CDR2 YFSETQ. Trimming cost V 3 bases and J 1 base, with 13 bases left between them. CDR3 sequence reads: CASSSGLGPNTEAFF. CDR3 nucleotides: TGCGCCAGCAGCTCGGGGTTGGGCCCGAACACTGAAGCTTTCTTT.

The chain links TRBV27 to TRBJ2-5, with 8 bases matching TRBD1. Gene TRBJ2-7 matches the end of the DNA better, so the J call may be wrong. There are 14 residues in the CDR3. The germline CDR1 and CDR2 sequences are MNHEY and SMNVEV (reference sequence). For the CDR3, the DNA is TGTGCCAGCAGTCACCGGGACAGGACCTACGAGCAGTACTTC. As protein: CASSHRDRTYEQYF.

J is TRBJ2-7 and V is TRBV6-1, with D maybe TRBD1 (6 bases). The V and J ends lost 4 bases and 3 bases respectively, with 10 bases between them. Germline V CDR1 and CDR2: MNHNS, SASEGT. The CDR3 extends over 13 amino acids. The CDR3 is CASSVYRDYEQYF. CDR3 sequence (DNA): TGTGCCAGCAGTGTTTACAGGGACTACGAGCAGTACTTC.

This clone has only a few counts. The CDR3 DNA reads TGCAGCGAAGTCACAGACACCGGGGAGCTGTTTTTT. Its translation: CSEVTDTGELFF. The genes are TRBV29-1 and TRBJ2-2; D is unresolved. CDR3 size: 12 residues. Trimming removed 7 bases from V and 3 bases from J, with 9 bases in between. In germline, CDR1 is SQVTM, CDR2 ANQGSEA.